Presented here are 10 T cell receptor beta chains from one specimen sequenced in a study of blood T cell repertoires in COVID-19. Here immunoSEQ multiplex PCR was the method, and the copy in TCRdb shows in-frame clones only, minus some. The top ten hold about 4.5% of the sample, which has about 300,000 clones, 90% seen once. Input material: PBMCs or T cells enriched from blood (not recorded which). The origin of the receptors is a young woman with acute COVID-19.

This clone was seen once. The chain joins TRBV28 to TRBJ2-7, with D perhaps TRBD1 (5 bases). The germline gives CDR1 MDHEN, CDR2 SYDVKM. Trimming left V 6 bases short and J 6 bases short, with 15 bases between. The CDR3 consists of 13 residues. The CDR3 DNA reads TGTGCCAGCAGGGGGCCCTTATCCGGCGAGCAGTACTTC. Amino acids: CASRGPLSGEQYF. The entire variable domain, with the rest obtained from reference TRBV28 and TRBJ2-7, is as follows: DVKVTQSSRYLVKRTGEKVFLECVQDMDHENMFWYRQDPGLGLRLIYFSYDVKMKEKGDIPEGYSVSREKKERFSLILESASTNQTSMYLCASRGPLSGEQYFGPGTRLTVT.

The chain joins TRBV5-1 to TRBJ1-2; 8 nucleotides align to TRBD1. The CDR3 extends over 16 amino acids. Germline V CDR1 and CDR2: SGHRS, YFSETQ. V dropped 3 bases and J dropped 3; count of bases not matched to a gene: 10. The CDR3 sequence: CASSSTGGISDYGYTF. CDR3 nucleotides: TGCGCCAGCAGCTCAACAGGGGGAATTTCGGACTATGGCTACACCTTC.

This clone was seen just once. Here the CDR3 DNA reads TGTGCCAGCAGCCAAGATGGGGGACTAGCGGGTGGAAACAATGAGCAGTTCTTC. Amino acids: CASSQDGGLAGGNNEQFF. The chain has TRBV3-1 (or the pseudogene TRBV3-2) and TRBJ2-1; TRBD2 aligns across 12 bases. Germline CDR1 reads LGHDT; CDR2 reads YNNKEL (reference sequence). This CDR3 contains 18 residues. Trimming at V came to 0 bases and at J to 5 bases, leaving 8 bases not matched to a gene.

This clone was recorded only once. The V gene is TRBV7-8, the J gene TRBJ2-1; D is unclear. CDR1 and CDR2 from the germline V gene are SGHVS and FQNEAQ. The CDR3 is 12 residues long. Trimming took off 6 bases at V and 4 bases at J, with 7 bases between the two ends. The CDR3 spells CASRPRYNEQFF. In DNA, the CDR3 is TGTGCCAGCAGACCCAGATACAATGAGCAGTTCTTC. The full variable domain, with the rest looked up from reference TRBV7-8 and TRBJ2-1, is GAGVSQSPRYKVAKRGQDVALRCDPISGHVSLFWYQQALGQGPEFLTYFQNEAQLDKSGLPSDRFFAERPEGSVSTLKIQRTQQEDSAVYLCASRPRYNEQFFGPGTRLTVL.

V usage is TRBV14 and J usage is TRBJ2-7; the match to TRBD2 covers 7 bases. The CDR3 consists of 15 residues. Germline-derived CDR1 and CDR2 are SGHDN and FVKESK. The V segment lost 4 bases and the J segment 6 bases; nucleotides outside the gene matches: 12. The CDR3: CASSPWLAVRGEQYF. DNA of the CDR3: TGTGCCAGCAGCCCCTGGCTAGCGGTACGGGGCGAGCAGTACTTC.

The CDR3 nucleotides read TGTGCCACCGCAGGGGACGGCACAGATACGCAGTATTTT. Amino acid sequence: CATAGDGTDTQYF. This chain links TRBV24-1 with TRBJ2-3; TRBD1 is a possible D gene (6 bases). The V end lost 9 bases, the J end lost 1 base, and 10 bases lay between the germline ends. CDR1 and CDR2 from the germline V gene are KGHDR and SFDVKD. The CDR3 extends over 13 amino acids.

This chain connects TRBV21-1 to TRBJ1-1. TRBV21-1 is annotated as a pseudogene. This CDR3 is built from 16 residues. In DNA, the CDR3 is TGTGCCAGCAGCAAAGCGCTTGTCAGGAGGATCACTGAAGCTTTCTTT. Its translation: CASSKALVRRITEAFF.

This clone was recorded a few times. This rearrangement joins TRBV6-5 to TRBJ1-1; TRBD1 might be the D (6 bases). The ends were cut back, 8 bases at V and 2 bases at J, with 15 bases in the middle. The CDR3 runs to 14 residues. Per the germline V gene, CDR1 is MNHEY and CDR2 is SVGAGI. CDR3 nucleotide sequence: TGTGCCAGCTCTAGGGGGAGGGTTAACACTGAAGCTTTCTTT. It specifies CASSRGRVNTEAFF.

The chain carries TRBV30 and TRBJ1-2; TRBD1 agrees at 7 bases. The germline CDR1 and CDR2 sequences are GTSNPN and SVGIG (reference sequence). J was trimmed by 3 bases and V by 3 bases; bases with no gene match: 4. This CDR3 is 13 amino acids long. CDR3 protein: CAWRGQSHYGYTF. The CDR3 DNA sequence: TGTGCCTGGAGGGGACAGTCCCACTATGGCTACACCTTC.

The chain links TRBV6-5 to TRBJ2-1; D unclear. V was pared by 6 bases and J by 10 bases, with 16 bases between. CDR3 length: 13 amino acids. Germline CDR1 MNHEY, CDR2 SVGAGI. The CDR3 is CASSSNYSPEQFF. The DNA for the CDR3 is TGTGCCAGCAGCTCTAACTACTCTCCCGAGCAGTTCTTC.